This T cell receptor (beta chain) was sequenced in a study of CD4 T cells in relation to SARS-CoV-2 and coronaviruses. Unexposed donor CD4+ T cells date from about 2011-2018, before the COVID-19 pandemic. After roughly ten days of culture, CD4+ T cells were isolated. Using immunoSEQ multiplex PCR, the repertoire was profiled, and TCRdb retains in-frame clones only, with some absent. The data show about 26,000 clones, around 75% seen once. With regard to this clone: Antigen: not known.

The CDR3 length is 13 residues. The V segment lost 4 bases and the J segment 5 bases; nucleotides outside the gene matches: 6. Looked up from germline, CDR1 is SGHDT and CDR2 is YYEEEE. The receptor was derived from a human donor in good health. The chain recombines TRBV5-6 with TRBJ2-7; 7 positions agree with TRBD1. Sequenced material: CD4+ T cells from PBMCs, cultured in vitro. CDR3: CASSPGTDHEQYF. The CDR3, as DNA: TGTGCCAGCAGCCCCGGGACAGACCACGAGCAGTACTTC. Drawing the rest from reference TRBV5-6 and TRBJ2-7, the complete variable domain is DAGVTQSPTHLIKTRGQQVTLRCSPKSGHDTVSWYQQALGQGPQFIFQYYEEEERQRGNFPDRFSGHQFPNYSSELNVNALLLGDSALYLCASSPGTDHEQYFGPGTRLTVT.